This TCR beta chain was captured in a study of PD-L1 blockade in urothelial cancer. Study at large: Atezolizumab 1,200 mg was given intravenously every 3 weeks, starting 2014.

Generated by immunoSEQ multiplex PCR, the TCRdb table keeps only in-frame clones and is missing some. The profile shows about 50,000 clones, roughly 85% of them singletons. Time point given: pretreatment peripheral blood. The CDR3 runs 15 residues. Trimming left V 3 bases short and J 3 bases short, with 11 bases between. Looked up from germline, CDR1 is KGHSH and CDR2 is LQKENI. This clonotype was obtained from a woman in her fifties or sixties with urothelial cancer. The specimen was PBMCs, collected around atezolizumab (anti-PD-L1) treatment. This rearrangement joins TRBV18 to TRBJ2-2, with D possibly matching TRBD2 (5 bases). The CDR3 is CASSPRRLDTGELFF. The CDR3 nucleotides are TGTGCCAGCTCACCTCGGAGGCTTGACACCGGGGAGCTGTTTTTT.